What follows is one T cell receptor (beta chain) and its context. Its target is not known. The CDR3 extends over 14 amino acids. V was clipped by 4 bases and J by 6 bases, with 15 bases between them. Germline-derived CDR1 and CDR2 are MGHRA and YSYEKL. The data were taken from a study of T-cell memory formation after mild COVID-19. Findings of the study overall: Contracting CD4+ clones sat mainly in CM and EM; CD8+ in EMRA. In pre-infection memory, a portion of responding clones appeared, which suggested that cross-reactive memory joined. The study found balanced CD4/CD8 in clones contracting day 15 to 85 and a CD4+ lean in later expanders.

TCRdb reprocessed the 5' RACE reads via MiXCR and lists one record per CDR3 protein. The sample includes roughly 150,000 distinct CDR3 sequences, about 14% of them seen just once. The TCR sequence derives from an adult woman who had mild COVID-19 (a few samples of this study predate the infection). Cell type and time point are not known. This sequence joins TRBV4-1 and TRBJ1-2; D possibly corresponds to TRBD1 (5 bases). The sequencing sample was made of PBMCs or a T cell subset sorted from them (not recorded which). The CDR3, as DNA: TGCGCCAGCAGCCGGTTGGAGGGGCAGGATGGCTACACCTTC. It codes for CASSRLEGQDGYTF.